What follows are 3 T cell receptor beta chains derived from one specimen sequenced in a study of T-cell reconstitution after alpha-beta-depleted transplantation in children. It was with unique molecular identifiers that the TCRbeta library was prepared. TCRdb re-called the PCR reads through MiXCR, storing one row per CDR3 protein. The table lists about 610,000 distinct CDR3 sequences, over 9.5% of them singletons. The source material was PBMCs from the stem cell graft donor, sampled from the stem cell graft. These receptors were collected from a human donor who donated a stem cell graft to a child with acute myeloid leukemia.

This clonotype occurred a few times. In DNA, the CDR3 is TGCAGTGCTAGAGGTGCCCTAGCGGGCCACAATGAGCAGTTCTTC. Protein sequence: CSARGALAGHNEQFF. V gene TRBV20-1 combines with J gene TRBJ2-1; TRBD2 aligns across 8 bases. CDR1 and CDR2 (germline): DFQATT, SNEGSKA (reference sequence). V lost 1 base, J lost 5 bases, and 7 bases stayed unmatched. The CDR3 is made up of 15 amino acids.

The gene calls are TRBV20-1 and TRBJ1-4, with D perhaps matching TRBD1 (5 bases). Trimming cost V 3 bases and J 4 bases, with 18 bases left between them. CDR1 and CDR2 from the germline V gene are DFQATT and SNEGSKA (reference sequence). The CDR3 runs 16 residues. The CDR3 region has the DNA TGCAGTGCTAGTACCGGGGGATTGGCGGGTAATGAAAAACTGTTTTTT. Translated: CSASTGGLAGNEKLFF.

Ten or more counts support this clonotype. V usage is TRBV12-3 or TRBV12-4 and J usage is TRBJ1-5, with TRBD1 matching 8 bases. This CDR3 is 17 amino acids long. The J segment lost 2 bases and the V segment lost 0 bases, leaving 6 bases of the junction unmatched. The CDR3 DNA reads TGTGCCAGCAGTTTAGCCACAGGGGGGACCGGCAATCAGCCCCAGCATTTT. Encoded protein: CASSLATGGTGNQPQHF.